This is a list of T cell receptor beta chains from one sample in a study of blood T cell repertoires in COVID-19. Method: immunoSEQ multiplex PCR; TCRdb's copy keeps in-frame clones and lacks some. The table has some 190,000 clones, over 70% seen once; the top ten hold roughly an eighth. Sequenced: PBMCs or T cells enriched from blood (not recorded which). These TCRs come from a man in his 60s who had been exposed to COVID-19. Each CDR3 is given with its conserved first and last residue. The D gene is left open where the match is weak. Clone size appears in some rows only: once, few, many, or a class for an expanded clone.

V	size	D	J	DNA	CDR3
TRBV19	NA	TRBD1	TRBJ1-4	TGTGCCAGTGTCCCGGCCACAGGGGTGTTGAAACTGTTTTTT	CASVPATGVLKLFF
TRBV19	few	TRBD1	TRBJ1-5	TGTGCCAGTGACAGGGAAAGCGCCCCTAGCAATCAGCCCCAGCATTTT	CASDRESAPSNQPQHF
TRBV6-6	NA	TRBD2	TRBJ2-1	TGTGCCAGCAGTCTACGGAGCGGGAGTTTTTACAATGAGCAGTTCTTC	CASSLRSGSFYNEQFF
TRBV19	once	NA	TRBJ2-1	TGTGCCAGTAGTATCGGGGGAGCCTACAATGAGCAGTTCTTC	CASSIGGAYNEQFF
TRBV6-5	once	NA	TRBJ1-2	TGTGCCAGCAGTTACGCAGAAAACTATGGCTACACCTTC	CASSYAENYGYTF
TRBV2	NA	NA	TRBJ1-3	TGTGCCAGCAGTGAAGCCGCCGGGGTTTCTGGAAACACCATATATTTT	CASSEAAGVSGNTIYF
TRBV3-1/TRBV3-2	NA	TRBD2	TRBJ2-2	TGTGCCAGCAGCCGGCTAGCGGGAGACACCGGGGAGCTGTTTTTT	CASSRLAGDTGELFF
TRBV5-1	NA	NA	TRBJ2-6	TGCGCCAGCAGCTTTCGGGCTGGGGCCAACGTCCTGACTTTC	CASSFRAGANVLTF
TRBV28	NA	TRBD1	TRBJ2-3	TGTGCCAGCAGTAAGACCGGGACAGGGACAGATACGCAGTATTTT	CASSKTGTGTDTQYF
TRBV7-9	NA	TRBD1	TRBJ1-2	TGTGCCAGCAGCTTAGCGCGACAGGGGGCTGGTGGCTACACCTTC	CASSLARQGAGGYTF
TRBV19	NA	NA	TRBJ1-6	TGTGCCAGTAGTATTGCCTCTGGACAGCTTTCTTCTTCACCCCTCCACTTT	CASSIASGQLSSSPLHF
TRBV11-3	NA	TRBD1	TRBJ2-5	TGTGCCAGCAGCTTAGTTGGCAGGGGGAAGGTGACCCAGTACTTC	CASSLVGRGKVTQYF
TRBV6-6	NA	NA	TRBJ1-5	TGTGCCAGCAGCGTCCCAGGTTTAGGTAATCAGCCCCAGCATTTT	CASSVPGLGNQPQHF
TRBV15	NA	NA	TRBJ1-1	TGTGCCACCAGCAGAGATAGAACTGACTACACTGAAGCTTTCTTT	CATSRDRTDYTEAFF
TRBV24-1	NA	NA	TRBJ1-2	TGTGCCACCAGTGGTCCCAGGGGCTATGGCTACACCTTC	CATSGPRGYGYTF
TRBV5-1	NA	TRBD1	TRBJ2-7	TGCGCCAGCAGCTTGGCGGACAGGGGTGAGAACGAGCAGTACTTC	CASSLADRGENEQYF
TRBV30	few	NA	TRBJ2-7	TGTGCCTGGGCTCCTCTGACAGGTCGTCGCTACGAGCAGTACTTC	CAWAPLTGRRYEQYF
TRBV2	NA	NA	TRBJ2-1	TGTGCCAGCCGCGCCTGGGCCGTAGGTGAGCAGTTCTTC	CASRAWAVGEQFF
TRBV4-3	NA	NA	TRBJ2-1	TGCGCCAGCAGCCAAGAGGGGGGGCCAGGAAGGAATGAGCAGTTCTTC	CASSQEGGPGRNEQFF
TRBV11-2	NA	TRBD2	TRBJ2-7	TGTGCCAGCAGCTCCGCCGGGCTAGCGGGGCACGAGCAGTACTTC	CASSSAGLAGHEQYF
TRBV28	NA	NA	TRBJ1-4	TGTGCCAGCAGAAGCCAGGGGAATAATGAAAAACTGTTTTTT	CASRSQGNNEKLFF
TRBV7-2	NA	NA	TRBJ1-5	TGTGCCAGCAGCTTAGGTGCAGGGCCGAATCAGCCCCAGCATTTT	CASSLGAGPNQPQHF
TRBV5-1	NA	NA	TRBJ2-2	TGCGCCAGCAGACAGGGCTCGGGGACCGGGGAGCTGTTTTTT	CASRQGSGTGELFF
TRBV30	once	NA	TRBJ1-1	TGTGCCTGGAGTGCGCGCAGGGGAAGCACTGAAGCTTTCTTT	CAWSARRGSTEAFF
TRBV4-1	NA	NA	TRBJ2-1	TGCGCCAGCAGCCAGGAGGGTTCGGTAAACCTGTACAATGAGCAGTTCTTC	CASSQEGSVNLYNEQFF
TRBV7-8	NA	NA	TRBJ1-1	TGTGCCAGCAGTAATAACAGGAGGGGCACTGAAGCTTTCTTT	CASSNNRRGTEAFF
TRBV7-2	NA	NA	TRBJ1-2	TGTGCCAGCAGCCCGCAGGGTACTGGCTACACCTTC	CASSPQGTGYTF
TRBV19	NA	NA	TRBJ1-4	TGTGCCAGTAGTATCTTGGCAGCAACTAATGAAAAACTGTTTTTT	CASSILAATNEKLFF
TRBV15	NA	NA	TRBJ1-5	TGTGCCACCAGCAGAGATCGGGTAATTGGGAATCAGCCCCAGCATTTT	CATSRDRVIGNQPQHF
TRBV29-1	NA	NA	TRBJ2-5	TGCAGCGTTGACACTATCAAGTACCAAGAGACCCAGTACTTC	CSVDTIKYQETQYF
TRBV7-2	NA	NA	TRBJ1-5	TGTGCCAGCAGCTTAGGGCAAGGCGGTTTTAATCAGCCCCAGCATTTT	CASSLGQGGFNQPQHF
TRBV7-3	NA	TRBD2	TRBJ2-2	TGTGCCAGCACCACCGGACTAGGGAACACCGGGGAGCTGTTTTTT	CASTTGLGNTGELFF
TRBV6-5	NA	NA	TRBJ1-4	TGTGCCAGCAGTTACCGGACAGTCCGCCCTAGAGAAAAACTGTTTTTT	CASSYRTVRPREKLFF
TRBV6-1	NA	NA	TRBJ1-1	TGTGCCAGCAGTGAACCCCGGGTGGTGAACACTGAAGCTTTCTTT	CASSEPRVVNTEAFF
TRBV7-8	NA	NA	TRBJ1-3	TGTGCCAGCAGCTTGGGCAGCTCTGGAAACACCATATATTTT	CASSLGSSGNTIYF